This T cell receptor (beta chain) is from a study of vaccination and CD4 T cells after COVID-19. Study-level information: Samples taken post-COVID came a median roughly 13 weeks after diagnosis, ranging from 35 to 161. Study results and limitations: Median SARS-CoV-2-reactive clonotypes rose from approximately 23 to 38, not significantly. Relatively small numbers of convalescent patients were studied, with no early post-infection timepoints included.

CD4+ T cells that had been cultured provided DNA sequenced with the Oncomine TCR Beta short-read assay. Researchers extracted genomic DNA from CD4+ T cells that had been cultured. TCRdb called the PCR reads again in MiXCR, with one record for every CDR3 protein. The sample carries around 15,000 distinct CDR3 sequences, around three fifths recorded once. The germline gives CDR1 MGHRA, CDR2 YSYEKL. The V gene lost 3 bases and the J gene lost 4 bases, with 10 bases spanning the gap. This CDR3 is 14 amino acids long. Documented treatment: approximately nine-day PBMC culture with coronavirus spike peptide pools or control peptides (ViraFEST assay). With respect to this clonotype: Its cognate antigen is unknown.

This sequence was found in a human donor who had recovered from COVID-19. Sequenced: CD4+ T cells from blood, cultured in vitro. The gene calls are TRBV4-1 and TRBJ1-5; D not resolved. The CDR3 loop reads CASSQREGNQPQHF. DNA of the CDR3: TGCGCCAGCAGCCAGAGGGAGGGAAATCAGCCCCAGCATTTT.